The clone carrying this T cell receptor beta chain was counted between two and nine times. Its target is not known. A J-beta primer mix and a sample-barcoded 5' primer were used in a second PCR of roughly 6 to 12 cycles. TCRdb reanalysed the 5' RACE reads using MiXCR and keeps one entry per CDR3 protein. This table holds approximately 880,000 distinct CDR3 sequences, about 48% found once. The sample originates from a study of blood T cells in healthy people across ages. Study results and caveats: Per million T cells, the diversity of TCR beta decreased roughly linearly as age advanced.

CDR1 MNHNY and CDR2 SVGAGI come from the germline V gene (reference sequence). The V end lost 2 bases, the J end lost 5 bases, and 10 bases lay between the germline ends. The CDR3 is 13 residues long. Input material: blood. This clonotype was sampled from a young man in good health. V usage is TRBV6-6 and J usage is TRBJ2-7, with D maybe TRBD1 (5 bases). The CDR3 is CASSYRGRDEQYF. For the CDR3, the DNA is TGTGCCAGCAGTTACAGGGGTCGGGACGAGCAGTACTTC.